The present T cell receptor (beta chain) was sequenced within a study of blood T cell repertoires in COVID-19. V was clipped by 7 bases and J by 7 bases; unmatched bases: 7. Germline CDR1 and CDR2: MNHEY and SVGAGI. The CDR3 covers 13 residues. This clone was detected only a few times. Using immunoSEQ multiplex PCR, the repertoire was profiled, and TCRdb retains in-frame clones only, with some absent. The repertoire has under 350,000 clones, 65% to 90% of them found once; the top ten carry 4% to 5%. This clonotype was obtained from a middle-aged woman with acute COVID-19. Sequencing used PBMCs or T cells enriched from blood (not recorded which). The V call is TRBV6-5, the J call TRBJ1-5; 7 bases are a match to TRBD1. CDR3 in DNA: TGTGCCAGCATCCTACAGGGGACCCAGCCCCAGCATTTT. Translating it yields CASILQGTQPQHF.